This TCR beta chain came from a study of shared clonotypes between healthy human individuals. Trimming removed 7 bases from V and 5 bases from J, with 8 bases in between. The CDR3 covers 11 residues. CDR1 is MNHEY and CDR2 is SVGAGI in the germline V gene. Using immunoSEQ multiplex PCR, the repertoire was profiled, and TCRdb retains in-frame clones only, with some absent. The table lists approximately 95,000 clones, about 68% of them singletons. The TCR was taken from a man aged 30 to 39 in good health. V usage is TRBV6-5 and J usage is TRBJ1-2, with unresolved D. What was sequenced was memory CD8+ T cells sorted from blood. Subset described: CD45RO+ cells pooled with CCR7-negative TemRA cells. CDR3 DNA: TGTGCCAGCACTGAGAATTATGGCTACACCTTC. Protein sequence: CASTENYGYTF.